A selection of T cell receptor beta chains follows, all from one sample in a study of spatial heterogeneity in lung cancer. TCRdb re-called the 5' RACE reads with MiXCR, one entry per CDR3 protein. This sample carries roughly 91,000 distinct CDR3 sequences, about 20% of them seen once, and the ten largest clones take roughly 6%. This sample comprised PBMCs, obtained at surgery. The receptors shown here come from a male donor with early-stage non-small cell lung cancer. Both conserved end residues are trimmed from each CDR3.

V gene: TRBV20-1
J gene: TRBJ1-5
CDR3 protein: SASQDRQNQPQH

V gene: TRBV28
J gene: TRBJ2-5
CDR3 protein: ASSTDRTQY

V gene: TRBV19
J gene: TRBJ1-5
CDR3 protein: ASRPGGGNQPQH

V gene: TRBV6-6
J gene: TRBJ2-7
CDR3 protein: ASSLADSYEQY

V gene: TRBV12-3/TRBV12-4
J gene: TRBJ2-1
CDR3 protein: ASSLGLAGPYNEQF

V gene: TRBV14
J gene: TRBJ2-2
CDR3 protein: ASSVRQGASTGELF

V gene: TRBV9
J gene: TRBJ1-6
CDR3 protein: ASSVLGAASPLH

V gene: TRBV7-9
J gene: TRBJ2-2
CDR3 protein: ASSFLRLADTGELF

V gene: TRBV25-1
J gene: TRBJ2-3
CDR3 protein: ASSEESDTQY

V gene: TRBV28
J gene: TRBJ2-1
CDR3 protein: ASSLLGYEQF

V gene: TRBV14
J gene: TRBJ2-3
CDR3 protein: ASSRGLATDTQY

V gene: TRBV5-1
J gene: TRBJ2-3
CDR3 protein: ASSLSLGADTQY

V gene: TRBV11-1
J gene: TRBJ2-1
CDR3 protein: ASSSSADEQF

V gene: TRBV27
J gene: TRBJ2-7
CDR3 protein: ASQRLSSDEQY

V gene: TRBV28
J gene: TRBJ1-6
CDR3 protein: ASSRQKDSPLH

V gene: TRBV5-1
J gene: TRBJ1-2
CDR3 protein: ASSLGERYGYT

V gene: TRBV7-9
J gene: TRBJ2-5
CDR3 protein: ASSPSASSQETQY